Shown below are 22 T cell receptor beta chains from a single sample sequenced in a study of blood T cell repertoires in COVID-19. Using immunoSEQ multiplex PCR, the repertoire was profiled, and TCRdb retains in-frame clones only, with some absent. The data contain some 390,000 clones, 85% to 90% of them singletons. The sample consisted of PBMCs or T cells enriched from blood (not recorded which). All receptors come from a woman aged 30 to 39 who had recovered from COVID-19.

The DNA of the CDR3 is TGTGCCAGCTCACCGTTGTCCTACGGGACAGTCTCCTACGAGCAGTACTTC. Translated: CASSPLSYGTVSYEQYF. The chain carries TRBV18 and TRBJ2-7, with 7 bases matching TRBD1. J lost 0 bases, V lost 3 bases, and 11 bases had no gene match. The CDR3 is 17 amino acids. Germline values: CDR1 KGHSH, CDR2 LQKENI. The entire variable domain, with the rest obtained from reference TRBV18 and TRBJ2-7, is as follows: NAGVMQNPRHLVRRRGQEARLRCSPMKGHSHVYWYRQLPEEGLKFMVYLQKENIIDESGMPKERFSAEFPKEGPSILRIQQVVRGDSAAYFCASSPLSYGTVSYEQYFGPGTRLTVT.

The V and J genes are TRBV28 and TRBJ2-3; a weak D match, TRBD1 (5 bases). The CDR3 spans 12 residues. V lost 6 bases and J 3 bases, leaving 7 bases between the germline ends. CDR1 and CDR2 from the germline V gene are MDHEN and SYDVKM. This chain's CDR3 is CASRSGTDTQYF. The CDR3 DNA is TGTGCCAGCAGGTCAGGGACAGATACGCAGTATTTT.

The chain uses TRBV28 and TRBJ1-5; TRBD1 might be the D (5 bases). V was pared by 3 bases and J by 7 bases, with 10 bases between. The CDR3 is 13 residues long. Germline V gene lookup returns CDR1 MDHEN and CDR2 SYDVKM. The CDR3 loop reads CASSLGLRQPQHF. The CDR3 region has the DNA TGTGCCAGCAGTTTGGGACTTCGGCAGCCCCAGCATTTT.

The chain recombines TRBV3-1 (or the pseudogene TRBV3-2) with TRBJ1-5; the D is unclear. V was shortened by 1 base and J by 7 bases, with 8 bases between the two germline ends. The length of the CDR3 is 13 residues. From germline, CDR1 is LGHDT and CDR2 YNNKEL (reference sequence). As DNA, the CDR3 is TGTGCCAGCAGCCAAGTCCCCGGGCAGCCCCAGCATTTT. Its protein product is CASSQVPGQPQHF.

The chain is built from TRBV27 and TRBJ1-1; no definite D call. The CDR3 is 13 amino acids. Trimming removed 4 bases at V and 5 bases at J, with 11 bases between. In germline, CDR1 is MNHEY, CDR2 SMNVEV (reference sequence). Here the CDR3 reads CASSSFPGTEAFF. The CDR3 nucleotides are TGTGCCAGCAGTTCCTTTCCGGGGACTGAAGCTTTCTTT.

The chain recombines TRBV7-8 with TRBJ2-2, with D unresolved. CDR1 SGHVS and CDR2 FQNEAQ come from the germline V gene. CDR3 size: 14 residues. Trimming removed 4 bases at V and 1 base at J, with 7 bases between. CDR3 coding DNA: TGTGCCAGCAGCTCCGGAGAGAACACCGGGGAGCTGTTTTTT. Translating it yields CASSSGENTGELFF.

For this clone: Germline is not matched at one junction end, which may reflect a read error. The chain joins TRBV27 to TRBJ2-7, with TRBD2 as a possible D gene (6 bases). Germline loops: CDR1 MNHEY, CDR2 SMNVEV (reference sequence). This CDR3 is built from 11 residues. Here the CDR3 DNA reads TGTGCCAGCAGTAAGGCGGGACGAATAAACTTC. It codes for CASSKAGRINF.

This clone appeared once. CDR3 amino acids: CAKARDGYTF. The CDR3 coding sequence is TGTGCCAAGGCGAGGGATGGCTACACCTTC. The rearrangement uses TRBV2 and TRBJ1-2; D gene unclear. Trimming pared 10 bases from V and 6 bases from J, leaving 9 bases between. CDR3 length: 10 amino acids. Germline V gene sequence: CDR1 SNHLY, CDR2 FYNNEI.

The chain is built from TRBV19 and TRBJ1-4; D remains unclear. Germline-derived CDR1 and CDR2 are LNHDA and SQIVND (reference sequence). The CDR3 has 18 amino acids. V was clipped by 3 bases and J by 6 bases, with 23 bases between them. The CDR3 region is CASSISGWTLLIDEKLFF. The CDR3 bases are TGTGCCAGTAGTATCAGTGGCTGGACTTTACTAATCGATGAAAAACTGTTTTTT.

The rearrangement joins TRBV7-2 to TRBJ2-7; 10 bases map to TRBD1. J was trimmed by 3 bases and V by 4 bases; bases with no gene match: 18. The CDR3 extends over 19 amino acids. CDR1 SGHTA and CDR2 FQGNSA come from the germline V gene. The CDR3 DNA reads as TGTGCCAGCAGCTCCCCCAGGGACAGGGGACTACGGTGGGGCTACGAGCAGTACTTC. Translated: CASSSPRDRGLRWGYEQYF.

The rearrangement uses TRBV6-2 or TRBV6-3 and TRBJ1-4; a possible D gene is TRBD1 (6 bases). CDR3 length equals 15 residues. Germline CDR1 is MNHEY and CDR2 is SVGEGT. The ends were cut back, 6 bases at V and 8 bases at J, with 19 bases in the middle. CDR3 in amino acids: CASSNFDRFGEKLFF. The CDR3 region has the DNA TGTGCCAGCAGCAATTTCGACAGGTTCGGGGAAAAACTGTTTTTT.

This sequence joins TRBV29-1 and TRBJ1-5; 11 nucleotides align to TRBD1. J was trimmed by 2 bases and V by 7 bases; bases with no gene match: 4. Germline V gives CDR1 SQVTM, CDR2 ANQGSEA. The CDR3 totals 14 residues. As DNA, the CDR3 is TGCAGCGCCCGGACAGGGGGCGGCAATCAGCCCCAGCATTTT. It yields the protein CSARTGGGNQPQHF. The whole variable domain, remainder taken from reference TRBV29-1 and TRBJ1-5, is SAVISQKPSRDICQRGTSLTIQCQVDSQVTMMFWYRQQPGQSLTLIATANQGSEATYESGFVIDKFPISRPNLTFSTLTVSNMSPEDSSIYLCSARTGGGNQPQHFGDGTRLSIL.

CDR3 nucleotides: TGTGCCAGCAGCGTATACCCTTTCGGGACAAACACTGAAGCTTTCTTT. Encoded protein: CASSVYPFGTNTEAFF. The rearrangement uses TRBV9 and TRBJ1-1; possibly TRBD1 for D (6 bases). The CDR3 has 16 residues. Trimming took off 1 base at V and 2 bases at J, with 15 bases between the two ends. Germline lookup yields CDR1 SGDLS and CDR2 YYNGEE.

The chain carries TRBV5-1 and TRBJ2-7; D possibly corresponds to TRBD1 (6 bases). The V end lost 5 bases, the J end lost 5 bases, and 17 bases lay between the germline ends. Per germline, CDR1 SGHRS and CDR2 YFSETQ. This CDR3 is 14 amino acids long. CDR3 sequence: CASSFLQGINEQYF. In DNA, the CDR3 is TGCGCCAGCAGTTTTTTACAGGGTATCAACGAGCAGTACTTC. Variable domain in full (rest from reference TRBV5-1 and TRBJ2-7): KAGVTQTPRYLIKTRGQQVTLSCSPISGHRSVSWYQQTPGQGLQFLFEYFSETQRNKGNFPGRFSGRQFSNSRSEMNVSTLELGDSALYLCASSFLQGINEQYFGPGTRLTVT.

The V gene is TRBV10-3, the J gene TRBJ1-3; 7 positions match TRBD1. The CDR3 loop spans 13 amino acids. CDR1 is ENHRY, CDR2 SYGVKD, per germline. Trimming at V came to 8 bases and at J to 2 bases, leaving 3 bases not matched to a gene. CDR3 sequence (DNA): TGTGCCATCGGCGGGACAGCTGGAAACACCATATATTTT. Translating gives CAIGGTAGNTIYF.

This clone has only a few counts. The chain joins TRBV7-2 to TRBJ2-2; 8 bases agree with TRBD2. Unmatched junction bases numbered 2, after V lost 2 bases and J lost 3 bases. CDR1 is SGHTA, CDR2 FQGNSA, per germline. The CDR3 sequence is 15 residues long. This CDR3 reads CASSLISGDTGELFF. CDR3 sequence (DNA): TGTGCCAGCAGCTTAATTAGCGGGGACACCGGGGAGCTGTTTTTT.

V gene TRBV19 combines with J gene TRBJ1-5; perhaps TRBD1 as D (5 bases). Trimming removed 3 bases from V and 3 bases from J, with 18 bases in between. Per the germline V gene, CDR1 is LNHDA and CDR2 is SQIVND (reference sequence). The CDR3 runs to 17 residues. CDR3 sequence (DNA): TGTGCCAGTAGTATTATAGTCGGGGGGTCAAACAATCAGCCCCAGCATTTT. This translates into CASSIIVGGSNNQPQHF.

The chain couples TRBV28 to TRBJ2-1, with D perhaps matching TRBD2 (6 bases). The CDR3 sequence is 14 residues long. With 7 bases removed from V and 4 bases from J, the gap between germline ends came to 14 bases. Germline lookup yields CDR1 MDHEN and CDR2 SYDVKM. CDR3 sequence (DNA): TGTGCCAGCACCCCCGGGACTGATTACAATGAGCAGTTCTTC. It specifies CASTPGTDYNEQFF.

This clone was observed a few times. The V gene is TRBV2, the J gene TRBJ1-1; weak D call: TRBD1 (5 bases). Trimming left V 8 bases short and J 6 bases short, with 16 bases between. The length of the CDR3 is 13 residues. From germline, CDR1 is SNHLY and CDR2 FYNNEI. The DNA for the CDR3 is TGTGCCAGCCTTCCCGGGGGGTTGCCTGAAGCTTTCTTT. Protein sequence: CASLPGGLPEAFF.

The V and J genes are TRBV7-3 and TRBJ2-2; no clear D gene. Germline CDR1 SGHTA, CDR2 FQGTGA. The length of the CDR3 is 15 residues. V was shortened by 0 bases and J by 0 bases, with 5 bases between the two germline ends. As DNA, the CDR3 is TGTGCCAGCAGCTTAACTCCGGCGAACACCGGGGAGCTGTTTTTT. It encodes CASSLTPANTGELFF.

The chain employs TRBV5-6 and TRBJ1-1; no clear D. The germline V gene has CDR1 SGHDT and CDR2 YYEEEE. V was cut by 4 bases and J by 8 bases, with 12 bases left in between. The CDR3 has 12 residues. This CDR3 reads CASSAKTREAFF. CDR3 in DNA: TGTGCCAGCAGCGCCAAGACCAGGGAAGCTTTCTTT. The variable domain in full, with the rest retrieved from reference TRBV5-6 and TRBJ1-1, is DAGVTQSPTHLIKTRGQQVTLRCSPKSGHDTVSWYQQALGQGPQFIFQYYEEEERQRGNFPDRFSGHQFPNYSSELNVNALLLGDSALYLCASSAKTREAFFGQGTRLTVV.

V usage is TRBV4-1 and J usage is TRBJ1-1, with D possibly matching TRBD1 (5 bases). Trimming shortened V by 1 base and J by 6 bases, and 15 bases separated the two germline ends. The CDR3 consists of 15 residues. CDR1 is MGHRA and CDR2 is YSYEKL in the germline V gene. CDR3 sequence reads: CASSQGTGLDPEAFF. The CDR3 region has the DNA TGCGCCAGCAGCCAAGGAACGGGACTTGACCCTGAAGCTTTCTTT.